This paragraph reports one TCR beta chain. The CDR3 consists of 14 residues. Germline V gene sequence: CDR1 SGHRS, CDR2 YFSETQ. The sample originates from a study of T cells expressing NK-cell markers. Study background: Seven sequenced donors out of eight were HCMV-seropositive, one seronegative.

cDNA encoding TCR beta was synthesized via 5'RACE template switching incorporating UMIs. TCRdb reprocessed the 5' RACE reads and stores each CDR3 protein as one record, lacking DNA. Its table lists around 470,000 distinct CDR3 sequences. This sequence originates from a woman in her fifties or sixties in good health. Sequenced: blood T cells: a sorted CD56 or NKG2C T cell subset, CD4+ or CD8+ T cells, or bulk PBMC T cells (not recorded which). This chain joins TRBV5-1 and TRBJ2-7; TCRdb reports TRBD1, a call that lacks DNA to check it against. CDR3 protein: CASSLEGGDYEQYF.